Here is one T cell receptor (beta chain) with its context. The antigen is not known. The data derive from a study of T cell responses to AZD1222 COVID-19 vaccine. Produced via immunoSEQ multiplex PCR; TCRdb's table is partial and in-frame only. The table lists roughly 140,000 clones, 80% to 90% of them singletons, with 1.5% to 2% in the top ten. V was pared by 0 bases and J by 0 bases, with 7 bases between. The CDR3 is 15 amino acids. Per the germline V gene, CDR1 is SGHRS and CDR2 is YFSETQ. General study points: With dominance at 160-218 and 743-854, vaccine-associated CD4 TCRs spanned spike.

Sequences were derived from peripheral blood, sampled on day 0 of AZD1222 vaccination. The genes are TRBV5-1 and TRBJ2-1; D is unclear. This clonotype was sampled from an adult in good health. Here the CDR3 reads CASSLAPSSYNEQFF. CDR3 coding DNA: TGCGCCAGCAGCTTGGCCCCGAGCTCCTACAATGAGCAGTTCTTC.